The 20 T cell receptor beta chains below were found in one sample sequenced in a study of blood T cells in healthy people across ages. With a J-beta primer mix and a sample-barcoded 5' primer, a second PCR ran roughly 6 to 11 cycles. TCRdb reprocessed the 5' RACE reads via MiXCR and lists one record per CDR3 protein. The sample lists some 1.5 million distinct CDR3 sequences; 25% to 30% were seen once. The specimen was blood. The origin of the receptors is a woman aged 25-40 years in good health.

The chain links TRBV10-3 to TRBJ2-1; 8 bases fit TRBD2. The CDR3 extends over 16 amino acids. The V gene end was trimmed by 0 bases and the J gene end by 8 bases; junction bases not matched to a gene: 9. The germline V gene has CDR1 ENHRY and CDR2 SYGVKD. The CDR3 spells CAISESKSGRGDEQFF. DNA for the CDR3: TGTGCCATCAGTGAGTCGAAAAGCGGGAGAGGCGATGAGCAGTTCTTC.

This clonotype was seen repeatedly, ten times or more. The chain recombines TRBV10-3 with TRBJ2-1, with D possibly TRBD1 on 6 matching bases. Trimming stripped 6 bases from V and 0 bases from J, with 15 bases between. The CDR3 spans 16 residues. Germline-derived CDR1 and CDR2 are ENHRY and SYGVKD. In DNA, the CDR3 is TGTGCCATCAGCGAACCTCAGGGGAGCTCCTACAATGAGCAGTTCTTC. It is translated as CAISEPQGSSYNEQFF.

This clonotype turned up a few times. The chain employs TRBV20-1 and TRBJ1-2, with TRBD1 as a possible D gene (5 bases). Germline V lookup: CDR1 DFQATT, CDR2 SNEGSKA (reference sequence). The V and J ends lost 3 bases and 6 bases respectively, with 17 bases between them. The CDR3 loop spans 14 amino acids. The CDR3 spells CSASHLGQGDGYTF. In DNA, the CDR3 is TGCAGTGCTAGCCACCTCGGGCAGGGAGATGGCTACACCTTC.

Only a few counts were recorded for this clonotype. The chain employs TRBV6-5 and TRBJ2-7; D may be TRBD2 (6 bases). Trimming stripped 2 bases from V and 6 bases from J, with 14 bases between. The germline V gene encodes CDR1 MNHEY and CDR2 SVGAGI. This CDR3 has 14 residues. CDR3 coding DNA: TGTGCCAGCAGTTACGCCTGGGACGGGGGCGAGCAGTACTTC. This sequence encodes CASSYAWDGGEQYF.

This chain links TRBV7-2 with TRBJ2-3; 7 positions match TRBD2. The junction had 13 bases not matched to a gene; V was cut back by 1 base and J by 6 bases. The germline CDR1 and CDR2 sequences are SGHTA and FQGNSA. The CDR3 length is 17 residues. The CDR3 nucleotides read TGTGCCAGCAGCTTAGAATTAAGACTAGCAGGAATGGATACGCAGTATTTT. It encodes CASSLELRLAGMDTQYF.

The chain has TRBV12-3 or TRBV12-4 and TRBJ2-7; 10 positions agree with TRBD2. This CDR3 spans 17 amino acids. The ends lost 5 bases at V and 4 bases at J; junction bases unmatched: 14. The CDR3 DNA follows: TGTGCCAGCAGTCCTGCCGAGCAGGGACTAGCGAGGTACGAGCAGTACTTC. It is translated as CASSPAEQGLARYEQYF.

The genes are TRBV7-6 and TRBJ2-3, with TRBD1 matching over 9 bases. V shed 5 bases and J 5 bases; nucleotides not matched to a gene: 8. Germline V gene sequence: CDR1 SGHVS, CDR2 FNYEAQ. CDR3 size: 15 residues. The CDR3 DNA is TGTGCCAGCAGCGCATTACAGGGGGCGATAGATACGCAGTATTTT. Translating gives CASSALQGAIDTQYF.

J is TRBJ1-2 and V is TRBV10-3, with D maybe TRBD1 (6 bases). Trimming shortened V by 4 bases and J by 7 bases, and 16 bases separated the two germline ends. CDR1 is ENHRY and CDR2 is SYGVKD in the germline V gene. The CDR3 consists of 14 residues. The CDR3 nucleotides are TGTGCCATCAGTGGGATCACAGGGTCCCGTGGCTACACCTTC. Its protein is CAISGITGSRGYTF.

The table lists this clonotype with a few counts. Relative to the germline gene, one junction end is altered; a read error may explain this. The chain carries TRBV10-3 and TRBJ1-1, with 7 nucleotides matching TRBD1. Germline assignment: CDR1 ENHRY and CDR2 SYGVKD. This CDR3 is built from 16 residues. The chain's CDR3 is CDISGQTGLGYTEAFF. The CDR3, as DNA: TGTGACATCAGTGGTCAGACAGGGTTGGGGTACACTGAAGCTTTCTTT.

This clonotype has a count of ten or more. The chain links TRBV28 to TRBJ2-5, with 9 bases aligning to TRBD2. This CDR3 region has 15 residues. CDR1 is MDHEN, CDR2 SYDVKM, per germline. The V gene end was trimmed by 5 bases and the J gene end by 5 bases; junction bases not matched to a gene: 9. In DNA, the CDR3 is TGTGCCAGCAGTCCTCCAAGCGGGGGGAGCGAGACCCAGTACTTC. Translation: CASSPPSGGSETQYF.

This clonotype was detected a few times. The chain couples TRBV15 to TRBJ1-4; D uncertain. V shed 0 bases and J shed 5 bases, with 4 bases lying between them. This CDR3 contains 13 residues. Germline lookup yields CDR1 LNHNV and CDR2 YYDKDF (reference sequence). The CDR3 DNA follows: TGTGCCACCAGCAGAGATGGAAATGAAAAACTGTTTTTT. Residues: CATSRDGNEKLFF.

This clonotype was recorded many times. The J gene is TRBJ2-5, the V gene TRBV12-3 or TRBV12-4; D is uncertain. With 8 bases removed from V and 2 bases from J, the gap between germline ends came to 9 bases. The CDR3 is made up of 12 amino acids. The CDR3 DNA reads TGTGCCAGCCGGGCGCGTCAAGAGACCCAGTACTTC. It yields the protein CASRARQETQYF.

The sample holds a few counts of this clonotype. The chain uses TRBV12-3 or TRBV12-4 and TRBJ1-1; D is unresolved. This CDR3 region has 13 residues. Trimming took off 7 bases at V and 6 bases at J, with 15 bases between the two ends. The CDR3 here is CASTDTGGPEAFF. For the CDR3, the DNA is TGTGCCAGCACCGACACCGGAGGACCTGAAGCTTTCTTT.

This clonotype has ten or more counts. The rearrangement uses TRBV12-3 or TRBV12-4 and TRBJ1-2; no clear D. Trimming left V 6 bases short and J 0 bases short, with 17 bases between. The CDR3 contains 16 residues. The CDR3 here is CASSADLVGTNYGYTF. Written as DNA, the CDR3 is TGTGCCAGCAGCGCTGACCTCGTAGGGACTAACTATGGCTACACCTTC.

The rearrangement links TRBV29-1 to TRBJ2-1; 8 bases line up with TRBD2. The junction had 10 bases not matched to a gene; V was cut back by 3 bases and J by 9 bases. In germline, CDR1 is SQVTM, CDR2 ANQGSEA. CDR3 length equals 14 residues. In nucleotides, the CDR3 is TGCAGCGTTGATTCCCAGGGTCTAGCGGGTGAGCAGTTCTTC. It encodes CSVDSQGLAGEQFF.

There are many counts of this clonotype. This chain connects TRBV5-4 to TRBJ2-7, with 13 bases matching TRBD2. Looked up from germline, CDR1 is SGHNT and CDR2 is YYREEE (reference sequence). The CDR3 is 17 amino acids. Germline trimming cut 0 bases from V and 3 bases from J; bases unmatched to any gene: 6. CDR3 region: CASSLGLAGGGYYEQYF. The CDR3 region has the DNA TGTGCCAGCAGCTTGGGACTAGCGGGAGGTGGATACTACGAGCAGTACTTC.

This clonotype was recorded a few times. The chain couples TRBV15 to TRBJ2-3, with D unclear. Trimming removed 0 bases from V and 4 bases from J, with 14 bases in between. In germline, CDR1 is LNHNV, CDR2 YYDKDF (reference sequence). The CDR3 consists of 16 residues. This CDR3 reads CATSRERTLPPDTQYF. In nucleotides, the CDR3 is TGTGCCACCAGCAGAGAAAGGACCCTACCGCCAGATACGCAGTATTTT.

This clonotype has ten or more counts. The CDR3 sequence: CASSSWDRVSYEQYF. CDR3 in DNA: TGTGCCAGCAGCTCGTGGGACAGGGTATCCTACGAGCAGTACTTC. The J gene is TRBJ2-7, the V gene TRBV7-9; TRBD1 matches at 9 bases. With V trimmed by 4 bases and J by 1 base, 5 bases remained unmatched. Germline V gene data show CDR1 as SEHNR and CDR2 as FQNEAQ (reference sequence). The CDR3 is 15 amino acids.

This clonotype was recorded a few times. CDR3 bases: TGTGCCAGCAGCGTAACTAGCGTGGGTCACGAGCAGTACTTC. Amino acids: CASSVTSVGHEQYF. This chain uses TRBV9 with TRBJ2-7; 7 nucleotides match TRBD2. The CDR3 is 14 residues long. V was clipped by 1 base and J by 5 bases; unmatched bases: 6. The germline V gene encodes CDR1 SGDLS and CDR2 YYNGEE.

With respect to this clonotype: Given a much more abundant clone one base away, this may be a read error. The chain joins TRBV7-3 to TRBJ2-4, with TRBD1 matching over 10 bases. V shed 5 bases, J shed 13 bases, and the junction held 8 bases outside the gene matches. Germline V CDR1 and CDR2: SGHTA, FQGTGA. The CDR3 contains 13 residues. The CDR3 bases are TGTGCCAGCAGCCTCCGGACAGGGGGTGAGCAGTACTTC. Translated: CASSLRTGGEQYF.